What follows are 9 T cell receptor beta chains derived from one specimen sequenced in a study of T cell responses to AZD1222 COVID-19 vaccine. Sequencing used immunoSEQ multiplex PCR; TCRdb keeps in-frame clones, though not all of them. The data show fewer than 150,000 clones, about nine tenths seen once. Material: peripheral blood, obtained 28 days after the second AZD1222 dose. All receptors come from an adult who received the AZD1222 COVID-19 vaccine.

In the case of this clone: One end of the junction fails to match germline, which may point to a read error. This sequence joins TRBV19 and TRBJ1-1; no definite D call. The CDR3 length is 14 residues. Germline V CDR1 and CDR2: LNHDA, SQIVND (reference sequence). The CDR3 sequence is CASTTQTMNTEAFF. The CDR3 DNA sequence: TGTGCTAGTACCACCCAAACGATGAACACTGAAGCTTTCTTT. Using reference TRBV19 and TRBJ1-1 for the parts outside the CDR3, the full variable domain is DGGITQSPKYLFRKEGQNVTLSCEQNLNHDAMYWYRQDPGQGLRLIYYSQIVNDFQKGDIAEGYSVSREKKESFPLTVTSAQKNPTAFYLCASTTQTMNTEAFFGQGTRLTVV.

The rearrangement uses TRBV7-2 and TRBJ1-5; D remains ambiguous. V lost 3 bases, J lost 0 bases, and 9 bases lay in between. The CDR3 has 15 amino acids. Germline lookup yields CDR1 SGHTA and CDR2 FQGNSA. CDR3 sequence reads: CASSFTPISNQPQHF. The CDR3 DNA sequence: TGTGCCAGCAGCTTCACTCCTATTAGCAATCAGCCCCAGCATTTT. Based on the CDR3 plus reference TRBV7-2 and TRBJ1-5, the full variable domain is GAGVSQSPSNKVTEKGKDVELRCDPISGHTALYWYRQSLGQGLEFLIYFQGNSAPDKSGLPSDRFSAERTGGSVSTLTIQRTQQEDSAVYLCASSFTPISNQPQHFGDGTRLSIL.

The rearrangement joins TRBV28 to TRBJ1-2, with 8 bases matching TRBD1. J gave up 4 bases and V 7 bases, and 14 bases lay outside the gene matches. This CDR3 region has 16 residues. Germline CDR1 and CDR2: MDHEN and SYDVKM. The DNA of the CDR3 is TGTGCCAGCACCACTGACAGGGGCCGGATCGTCTATGGCTACACCTTC. This translates into CASTTDRGRIVYGYTF.

V is TRBV5-6 and J is TRBJ1-5, with no clear D. The CDR3 sequence is 15 residues long. The germline V gene has CDR1 SGHDT and CDR2 YYEEEE. V was clipped by 0 bases and J by 1 base, with 8 bases between them. The CDR3 bases are TGTGCCAGCAGCTTGGCGGGAGGGAGCAATCAGCCCCAGCATTTT. Protein: CASSLAGGSNQPQHF.

V usage is TRBV15 and J usage is TRBJ2-1; D is perhaps TRBD1 (6 bases). The V end lost 1 base, the J end lost 4 bases, and 8 bases lay between the germline ends. Germline CDR1 is LNHNV and CDR2 is YYDKDF (reference sequence). This CDR3 is 14 amino acids long. The CDR3 DNA sequence: TGTGCCACCAGCAGAGTCGGACAGTACAATGAGCAGTTCTTC. This gives the protein CATSRVGQYNEQFF.

The chain links TRBV4-1 to TRBJ2-3; TRBD2 aligns across 11 bases. Germline V gene data show CDR1 as MGHRA and CDR2 as YSYEKL. Trimming took 0 bases from V and 5 from J; bases not matched to a gene: 10. The CDR3 length is 18 residues. Written as DNA, the CDR3 is TGCGCCAGCAGCCAAGATGGGATAGCGGGGGGGCAAGGAGATACGCAGTATTTT. The encoded protein is CASSQDGIAGGQGDTQYF.

This clone has a handful of counts. The chain employs TRBV6-6 and TRBJ2-7, with 8 bases aligning to TRBD2. Germline lookup yields CDR1 MNHNY and CDR2 SVGAGI (reference sequence). The V and J ends lost 5 bases and 1 base, in that order; junction bases with no gene match: 1. CDR3 length: 13 amino acids. CDR3 DNA: TGTGCCAGCAGTCCTAGCGGGTCCTACGAGCAGTACTTC. It specifies CASSPSGSYEQYF.

V and J are TRBV3-1 (or the pseudogene TRBV3-2) and TRBJ1-6; D gene uncertain. Trimming took off 3 bases at V and 0 bases at J, with 3 bases between the two ends. The CDR3 has 14 amino acids. Germline values: CDR1 LGHDT, CDR2 YNNKEL (reference sequence). The CDR3 bases are TGTGCCAGCAGCCAGAACTCCTATAATTCACCCCTCCACTTT. Amino acids: CASSQNSYNSPLHF.

In DNA form, the CDR3 reads TGTGCCAGCAGCTTAGGGGGCCACACAACTAATGAAAAACTGTTTTTT. It codes for CASSLGGHTTNEKLFF. This chain joins TRBV7-9 and TRBJ1-4; tentative D call: TRBD1 (5 bases). The CDR3 is 16 residues long. CDR1 SEHNR and CDR2 FQNEAQ come from the germline V gene (reference sequence). V was cut by 1 base and J by 0 bases, with 9 bases left in between.